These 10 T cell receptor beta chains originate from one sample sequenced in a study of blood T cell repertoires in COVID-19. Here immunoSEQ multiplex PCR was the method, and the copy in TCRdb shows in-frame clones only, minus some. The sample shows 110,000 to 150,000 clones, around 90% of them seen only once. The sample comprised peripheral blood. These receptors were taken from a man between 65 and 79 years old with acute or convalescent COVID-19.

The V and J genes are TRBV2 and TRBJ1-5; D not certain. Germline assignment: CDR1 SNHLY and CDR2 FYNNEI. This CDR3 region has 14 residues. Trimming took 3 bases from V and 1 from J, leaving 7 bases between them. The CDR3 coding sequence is TGTGCCAGCAGTGAGGGCTACAGCAATCAGCCCCAGCATTTT. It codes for CASSEGYSNQPQHF.

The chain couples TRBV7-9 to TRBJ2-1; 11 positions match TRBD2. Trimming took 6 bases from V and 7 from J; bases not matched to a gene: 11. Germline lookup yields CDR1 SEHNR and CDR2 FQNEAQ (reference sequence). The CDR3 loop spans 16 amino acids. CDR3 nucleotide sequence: TGTGCCAGCAGTTTTGGTGTAGCGGGAGGGCCAAATGAGCAGTTCTTC. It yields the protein CASSFGVAGGPNEQFF.

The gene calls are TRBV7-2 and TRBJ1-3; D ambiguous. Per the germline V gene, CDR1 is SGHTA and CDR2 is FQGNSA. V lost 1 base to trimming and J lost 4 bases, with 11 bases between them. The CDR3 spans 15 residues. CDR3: CASSLERATGNTIYF. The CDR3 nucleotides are TGTGCCAGCAGCTTAGAGAGGGCCACAGGAAACACCATATATTTT.

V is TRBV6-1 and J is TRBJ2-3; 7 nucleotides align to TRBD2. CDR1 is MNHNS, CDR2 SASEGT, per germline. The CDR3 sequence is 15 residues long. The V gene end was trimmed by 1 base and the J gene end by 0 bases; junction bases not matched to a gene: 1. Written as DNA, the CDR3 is TGTGCCAGCAGTGAAGGGGGGGGTAGCACAGATACGCAGTATTTT. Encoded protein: CASSEGGGSTDTQYF.

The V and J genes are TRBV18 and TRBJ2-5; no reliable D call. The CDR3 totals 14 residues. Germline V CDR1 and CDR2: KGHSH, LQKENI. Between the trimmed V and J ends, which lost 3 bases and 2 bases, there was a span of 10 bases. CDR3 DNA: TGTGCCAGCTCACCCGTGTCCTTTCAAGAGACCCAGTACTTC. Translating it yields CASSPVSFQETQYF.

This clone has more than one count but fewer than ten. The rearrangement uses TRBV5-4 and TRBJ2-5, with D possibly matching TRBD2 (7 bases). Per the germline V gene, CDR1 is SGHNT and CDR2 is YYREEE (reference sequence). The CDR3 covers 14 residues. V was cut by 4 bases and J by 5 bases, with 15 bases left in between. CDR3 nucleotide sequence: TGTGCCAGCAGCCGAGGGGGGGCTCGGGAGACCCAGTACTTC. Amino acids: CASSRGGARETQYF.

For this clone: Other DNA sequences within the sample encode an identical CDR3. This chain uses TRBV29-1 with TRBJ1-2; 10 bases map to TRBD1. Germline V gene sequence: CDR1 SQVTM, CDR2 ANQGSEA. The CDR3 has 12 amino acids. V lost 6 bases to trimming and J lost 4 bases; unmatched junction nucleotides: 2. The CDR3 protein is CSVRTGGYGYTF. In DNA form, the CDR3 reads TGCAGCGTCAGGACAGGGGGCTATGGCTACACCTTC.

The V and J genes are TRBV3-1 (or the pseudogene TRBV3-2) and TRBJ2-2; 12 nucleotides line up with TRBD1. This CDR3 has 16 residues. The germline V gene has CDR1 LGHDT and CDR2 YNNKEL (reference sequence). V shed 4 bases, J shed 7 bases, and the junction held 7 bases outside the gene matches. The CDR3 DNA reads TGTGCCAGCAGCCCCGGGACAGGGGGCGAACACGGGGAGCTGTTTTTT. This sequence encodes CASSPGTGGEHGELFF.

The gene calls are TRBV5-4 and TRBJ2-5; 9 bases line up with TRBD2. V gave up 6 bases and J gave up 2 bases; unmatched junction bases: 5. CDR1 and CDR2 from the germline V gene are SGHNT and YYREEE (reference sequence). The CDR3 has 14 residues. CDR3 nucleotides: TGTGCCAGCACCACGACTAGCGGTCAAGAGACCCAGTACTTC. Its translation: CASTTTSGQETQYF.

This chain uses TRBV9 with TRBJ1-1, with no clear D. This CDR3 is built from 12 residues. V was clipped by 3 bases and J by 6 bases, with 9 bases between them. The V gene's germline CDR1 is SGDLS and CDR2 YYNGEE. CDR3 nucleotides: TGTGCCAGCAGCGGACTGGTGCCTGAAGCTTTCTTT. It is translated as CASSGLVPEAFF.